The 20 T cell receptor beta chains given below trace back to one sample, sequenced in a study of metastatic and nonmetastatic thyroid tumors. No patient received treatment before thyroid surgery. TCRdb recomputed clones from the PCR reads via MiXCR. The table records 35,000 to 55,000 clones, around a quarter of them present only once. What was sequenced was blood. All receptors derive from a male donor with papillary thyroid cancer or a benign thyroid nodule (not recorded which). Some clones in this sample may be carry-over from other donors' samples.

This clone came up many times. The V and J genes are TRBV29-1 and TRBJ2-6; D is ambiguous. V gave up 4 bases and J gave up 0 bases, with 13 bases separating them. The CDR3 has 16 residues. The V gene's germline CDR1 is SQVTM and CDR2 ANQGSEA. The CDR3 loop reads CSVVDAGDSGANVLTF. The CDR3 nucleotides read TGCAGCGTTGTTGACGCCGGCGACTCTGGGGCCAACGTCCTGACTTTC.

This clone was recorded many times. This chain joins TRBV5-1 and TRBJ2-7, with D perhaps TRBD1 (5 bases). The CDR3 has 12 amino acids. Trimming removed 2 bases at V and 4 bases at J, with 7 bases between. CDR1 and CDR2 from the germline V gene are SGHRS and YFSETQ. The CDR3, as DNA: TGCGCCAGCAGCTTTGACAGTTACGAGCAGTACTTC. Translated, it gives CASSFDSYEQYF.

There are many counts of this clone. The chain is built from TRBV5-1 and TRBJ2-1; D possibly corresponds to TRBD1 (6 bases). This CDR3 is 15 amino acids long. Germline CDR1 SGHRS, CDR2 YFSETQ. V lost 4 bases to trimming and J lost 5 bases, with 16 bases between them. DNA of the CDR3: TGCGCCAGCAGCCAGACAGGTTCAAATCACAATGAGCAGTTCTTC. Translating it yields CASSQTGSNHNEQFF.

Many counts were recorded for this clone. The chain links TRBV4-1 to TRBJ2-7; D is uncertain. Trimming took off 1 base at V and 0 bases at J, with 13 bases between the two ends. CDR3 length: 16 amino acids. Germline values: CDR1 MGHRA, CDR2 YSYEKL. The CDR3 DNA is TGCGCCAGCAGCCAAGTTGCAGAAAGCTACTCCTACGAGCAGTACTTC. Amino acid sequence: CASSQVAESYSYEQYF.

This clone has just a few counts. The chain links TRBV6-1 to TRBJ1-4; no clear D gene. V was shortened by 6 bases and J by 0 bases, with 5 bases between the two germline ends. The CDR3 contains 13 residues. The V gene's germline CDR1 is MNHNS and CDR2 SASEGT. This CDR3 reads CASRTTTNEKLFF. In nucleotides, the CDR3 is TGTGCCAGCAGGACAACAACTAATGAAAAACTGTTTTTT.

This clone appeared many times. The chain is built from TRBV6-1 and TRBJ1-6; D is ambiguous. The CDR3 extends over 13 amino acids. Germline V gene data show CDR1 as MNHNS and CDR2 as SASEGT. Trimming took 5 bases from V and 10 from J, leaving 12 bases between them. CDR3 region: CASSTDAQSPLHF. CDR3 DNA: TGTGCCAGCAGTACCGATGCACAATCACCCCTCCACTTT.

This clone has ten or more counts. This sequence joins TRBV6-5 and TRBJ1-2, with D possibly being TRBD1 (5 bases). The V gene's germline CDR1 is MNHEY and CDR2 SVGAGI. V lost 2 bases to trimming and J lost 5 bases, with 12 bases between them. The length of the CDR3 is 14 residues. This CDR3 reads CASSYGTATYGYTF. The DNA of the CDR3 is TGTGCCAGCAGTTACGGGACCGCTACATATGGCTACACCTTC.

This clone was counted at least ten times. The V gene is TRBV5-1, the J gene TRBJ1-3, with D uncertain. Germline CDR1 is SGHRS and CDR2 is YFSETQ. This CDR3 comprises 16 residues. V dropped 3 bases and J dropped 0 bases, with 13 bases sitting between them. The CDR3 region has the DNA TGCGCCAGCAGCTCGACGCAATCGGGCTCTGGAAACACCATATATTTT. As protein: CASSSTQSGSGNTIYF.

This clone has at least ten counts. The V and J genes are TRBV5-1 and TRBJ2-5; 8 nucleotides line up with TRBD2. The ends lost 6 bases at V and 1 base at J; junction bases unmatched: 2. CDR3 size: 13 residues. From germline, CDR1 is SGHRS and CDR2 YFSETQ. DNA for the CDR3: TGCGCCAGCAAACTAGCGGTCCAAGAGACCCAGTACTTC. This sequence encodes CASKLAVQETQYF. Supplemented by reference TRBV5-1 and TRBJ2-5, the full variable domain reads KAGVTQTPRYLIKTRGQQVTLSCSPISGHRSVSWYQQTPGQGLQFLFEYFSETQRNKGNFPGRFSGRQFSNSRSEMNVSTLELGDSALYLCASKLAVQETQYFGPGTRLLVL.

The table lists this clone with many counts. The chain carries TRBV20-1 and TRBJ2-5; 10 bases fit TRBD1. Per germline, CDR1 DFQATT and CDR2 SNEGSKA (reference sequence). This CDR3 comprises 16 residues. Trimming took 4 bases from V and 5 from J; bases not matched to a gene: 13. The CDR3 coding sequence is TGCAGTGCTACCGGACCGGGACAGGGGATTGGTGAGACCCAGTACTTC. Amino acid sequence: CSATGPGQGIGETQYF.

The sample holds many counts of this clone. The CDR3 coding sequence is TGTGCCAGCAGCGTAGGGCGGGAGGTATCCTACGAGCAGTACTTC. Translation: CASSVGREVSYEQYF. The J gene is TRBJ2-7, the V gene TRBV9, with TRBD2 matching over 8 bases. The V gene end was trimmed by 0 bases and the J gene end by 1 base; junction bases not matched to a gene: 3. Germline CDR1 SGDLS, CDR2 YYNGEE. The CDR3 is 15 amino acids.

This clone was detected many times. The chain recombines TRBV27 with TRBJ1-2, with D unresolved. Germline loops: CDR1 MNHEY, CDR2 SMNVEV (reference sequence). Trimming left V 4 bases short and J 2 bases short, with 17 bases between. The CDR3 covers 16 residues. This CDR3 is CASSSLDGSRNYGYTF. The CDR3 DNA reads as TGTGCCAGCAGTTCTCTGGACGGGTCCCGCAACTATGGCTACACCTTC.

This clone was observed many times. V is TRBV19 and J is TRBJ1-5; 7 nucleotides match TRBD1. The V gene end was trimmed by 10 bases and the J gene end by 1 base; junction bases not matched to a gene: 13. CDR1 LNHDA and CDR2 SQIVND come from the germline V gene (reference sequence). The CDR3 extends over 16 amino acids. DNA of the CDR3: TGTGCCACCTCAGAAGGGACAGAGATAAGCAATCAGCCCCAGCATTTT. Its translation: CATSEGTEISNQPQHF.

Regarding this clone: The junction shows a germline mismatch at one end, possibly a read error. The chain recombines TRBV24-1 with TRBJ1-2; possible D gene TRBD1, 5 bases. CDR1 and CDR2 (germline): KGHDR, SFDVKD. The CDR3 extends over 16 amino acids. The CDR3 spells CANSDPNLGHKDGYTF. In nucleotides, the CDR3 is TGTGCCAACAGTGATCCCAACCTAGGACACAAAGATGGCTACACCTTC.

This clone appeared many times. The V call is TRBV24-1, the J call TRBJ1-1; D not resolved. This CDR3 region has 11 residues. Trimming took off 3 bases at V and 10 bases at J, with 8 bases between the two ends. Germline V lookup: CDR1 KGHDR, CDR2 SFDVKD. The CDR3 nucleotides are TGTGCCACCAGTGATGTGGGAAGAGCTTTCTTT. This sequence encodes CATSDVGRAFF.

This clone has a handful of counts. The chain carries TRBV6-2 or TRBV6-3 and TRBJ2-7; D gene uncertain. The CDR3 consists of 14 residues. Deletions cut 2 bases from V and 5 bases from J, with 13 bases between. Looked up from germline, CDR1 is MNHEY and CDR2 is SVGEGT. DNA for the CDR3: TGTGCCAGCAGTTACGGCATGGGTCAGGACGAGCAGTACTTC. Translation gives CASSYGMGQDEQYF.

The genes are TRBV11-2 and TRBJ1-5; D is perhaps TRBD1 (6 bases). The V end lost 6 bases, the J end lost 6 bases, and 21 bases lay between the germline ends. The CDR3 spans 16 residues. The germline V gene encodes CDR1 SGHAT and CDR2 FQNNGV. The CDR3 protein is CASSYLGGNVGQPQHF. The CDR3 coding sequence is TGTGCCAGCAGTTACCTCGGGGGCAATGTGGGTCAGCCCCAGCATTTT.

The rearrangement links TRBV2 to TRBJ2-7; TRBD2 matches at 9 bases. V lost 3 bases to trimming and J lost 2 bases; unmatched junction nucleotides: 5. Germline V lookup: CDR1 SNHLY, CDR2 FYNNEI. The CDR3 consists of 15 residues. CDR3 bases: TGTGCCAGCAGTGAGGGGCTAGCGGGGACCTACGAGCAGTACTTC. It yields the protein CASSEGLAGTYEQYF.

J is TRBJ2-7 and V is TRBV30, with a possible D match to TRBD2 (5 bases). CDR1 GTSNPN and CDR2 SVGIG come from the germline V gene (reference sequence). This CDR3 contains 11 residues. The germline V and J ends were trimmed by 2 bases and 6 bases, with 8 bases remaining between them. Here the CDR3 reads CAWSSDSEQYF. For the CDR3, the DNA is TGTGCCTGGAGTTCGGACTCCGAGCAGTACTTC.

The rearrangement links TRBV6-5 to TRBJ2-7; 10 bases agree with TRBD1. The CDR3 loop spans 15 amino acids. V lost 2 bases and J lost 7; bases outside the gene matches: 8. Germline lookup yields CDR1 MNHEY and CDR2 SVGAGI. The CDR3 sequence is CASSYPRDRGWEQYF. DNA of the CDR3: TGTGCCAGCAGTTACCCCCGGGACAGGGGCTGGGAGCAGTACTTC.